Sequencing of this T cell receptor beta chain was carried out in a study of cytomegalovirus exposure and HLA in healthy donors. Study overall: The 120 validation repertoires and the approximately 670 first-cohort repertoires shared a platform, a later analysis reported. Study-level findings and limits: Cytomegalovirus status, reportedly, was diagnosed with high specificity and sensitivity by the classifier. The study designated over 150 TCR beta chains cytomegalovirus-associated.

The protocol was immunoSEQ multiplex PCR, while the TCRdb copy is restricted to in-frame clones and leaves out a portion. The sample records 95,000 to 150,000 clones, about 85% being singletons. Regarding this clone: Antigen specificity is unknown.

The CDR3 runs to 11 residues. V shed 6 bases and J shed 9 bases, with 6 bases lying between them. Germline lookup yields CDR1 SNHLY and CDR2 FYNNEI. The donors were part of the validation cohort, which consisted of under 150 subjects and was separate from the first cohort of 600 to 850 subjects. The specimen sequenced was PBMCs. This sequence was found in a woman aged 30 to 39 in good health and CMV-seronegative. The chain couples TRBV2 to TRBJ1-6; possibly TRBD1 for D (5 bases). The CDR3 coding sequence is TGTGCCAGCAGCGGGGGTTCACCCCTCCACTTT. This encodes CASSGGSPLHF. Full variable domain (outside the CDR3, taken from reference TRBV2 and TRBJ1-6): EPEVTQTPSHQVTQMGQEVILRCVPISNHLYFYWYRQILGQKVEFLVSFYNNEISEKSEIFDDQFSVERPDGSNFTLKIRSTKLEDSAMYFCASSGGSPLHFGNGTRLTVT.